The source of this T cell receptor beta chain is a study of regulatory T cells in long-lasting Graves disease. Arm-PCR of CDR3 regions and iRepertoire HTBI primers were used to build TCR beta libraries. TCRdb passed the multiplex PCR reads through MiXCR, listing each CDR3 protein once. The sample includes about 470,000 distinct CDR3 sequences, less than 25% seen only once; the top ten take 7.8%. General study findings and limits: Having only a small sample size may have limited accuracy.

Sample time point: persistent/refractory GD, antithyroid drugs over 5 years with positive TRAb. Isolated PBMC RNA provided the starting material for the TCR library. This clonotype has a count of ten or more. The antigen remains undetermined. The starting material was peripheral blood mononuclear cells (PBMCs), obtained when the disease was refractory, from a patient treated with antithyroid drugs. This TCR was sampled from a female donor with Graves disease.

CDR3 sequence (DNA): TGTGCCAGCAGCTTAAAGGGTAGCTCCTACGAGCAGTACTTC. Protein product: CASSLKGSSYEQYF. The chain joins TRBV28 to TRBJ2-7; no definite D call. Germline V gene sequence: CDR1 MDHEN, CDR2 SYDVKM. V lost 6 bases, J lost 0 bases, and 12 bases lay in between. This CDR3 is built from 14 residues.